Listed below are T cell receptor beta chains from one sample, sequenced in a study of blood T cell repertoires in COVID-19. Profiling relied on immunoSEQ multiplex PCR, and the TCRdb table lists in-frame clones only, not all of them. The data show approximately 200,000 clones, with nearly 90% seen just once and less than 14% held by the top ten. Sequencing was done on a sample of PBMCs or T cells enriched from blood (not recorded which). The source is a man aged 30-40 years who had recovered from COVID-19. CDR3s include the opening cysteine and the closing phenylalanine or tryptophan. Each record gives: CDR3 protein, CDR3 DNA, D gene, clone size, V gene, J gene. D genes are given only for firm matches. The size field is filled for only some rows; it gives once, few, many or a size class.

cdr3_aa: CASSQDSVDNRYTF
cdr3_nt: TGTGCCAGCAGTCAGGACAGCGTGGATAACCGCTACACCTTC
d_call: .
clone_size: few
v_call: TRBV27
j_call: TRBJ1-2

cdr3_aa: CASSDQGSTNEKLFF
cdr3_nt: TGTGCCAGCAGTGATCAGGGTTCAACTAATGAAAAACTGTTTTTT
d_call: .
clone_size: .
v_call: TRBV6-1
j_call: TRBJ1-4

cdr3_aa: CASTRSNYGYTF
cdr3_nt: TGTGCCAGCACTAGATCTAACTATGGCTACACCTTC
d_call: .
clone_size: .
v_call: TRBV5-8
j_call: TRBJ1-2

cdr3_aa: CASSRIHEDRAYNSPLHF
cdr3_nt: TGTGCCAGCAGTCGAATACATGAGGACAGGGCCTATAATTCACCCCTCCACTTT
d_call: TRBD1
clone_size: .
v_call: TRBV27
j_call: TRBJ1-6

cdr3_aa: CASNPGEGSGVEGYTF
cdr3_nt: TGTGCCAGCAACCCTGGGGAGGGATCAGGGGTTGAGGGCTACACCTTC
d_call: .
clone_size: .
v_call: TRBV28
j_call: TRBJ1-2

cdr3_aa: CASSSSGQGGHEQYF
cdr3_nt: TGTGCCAGCAGTTCGTCGGGACAGGGCGGGCACGAGCAGTACTTC
d_call: TRBD1
clone_size: .
v_call: TRBV28
j_call: TRBJ2-7

cdr3_aa: CASGPGGASNQPQHF
cdr3_nt: TGTGCCAGCGGCCCTGGGGGGGCGAGCAATCAGCCCCAGCATTTT
d_call: .
clone_size: .
v_call: TRBV27
j_call: TRBJ1-5

cdr3_aa: CASSTRTILSYEQYF
cdr3_nt: TGTGCCAGCAGCACCCGAACCATACTCTCCTACGAGCAGTACTTC
d_call: .
clone_size: once
v_call: TRBV21-1
j_call: TRBJ2-7

cdr3_aa: CASSDAASGAYEQFF
cdr3_nt: TGTGCCAGCAGCGATGCGGCTAGCGGGGCCTATGAGCAGTTCTTC
d_call: TRBD2
clone_size: .
v_call: TRBV5-4
j_call: TRBJ2-1

cdr3_aa: CASSSGTGIFYGYTF
cdr3_nt: TGTGCCAGCAGCTCCGGGACAGGAATATTCTATGGCTACACCTTC
d_call: TRBD1
clone_size: .
v_call: TRBV7-2
j_call: TRBJ1-2

cdr3_aa: CASSQDSRGRAFF
cdr3_nt: TGTGCCAGCAGCCAAGATTCGCGGGGGAGAGCTTTCTTT
d_call: .
clone_size: .
v_call: TRBV3-1/TRBV3-2
j_call: TRBJ1-1

cdr3_aa: CASSPPGQPSRVRYF
cdr3_nt: TGTGCCAGCAGCCCGCCGGGACAGCCTTCTAGGGTTCGGTACTTC
d_call: TRBD1
clone_size: .
v_call: TRBV28
j_call: TRBJ2-7

cdr3_aa: CASSLGGTGGYYEQYF
cdr3_nt: TGCGCCAGCAGCTTGGGAGGGACAGGGGGATACTACGAGCAGTACTTC
d_call: TRBD1
clone_size: .
v_call: TRBV5-1
j_call: TRBJ2-7

cdr3_aa: CASSQGRDSRNSPLHF
cdr3_nt: TGCGCCAGCAGCCAAGGCCGGGACAGCCGAAATTCACCCCTCCACTTT
d_call: TRBD1
clone_size: .
v_call: TRBV4-3
j_call: TRBJ1-6

cdr3_aa: CATQGAFGYTEAFF
cdr3_nt: TGTGCCACACAGGGGGCTTTTGGGTACACTGAAGCTTTCTTT
d_call: TRBD1
clone_size: .
v_call: TRBV2
j_call: TRBJ1-1

cdr3_aa: CASSFQGSTEAFF
cdr3_nt: TGTGCCAGCAGTTTCCAAGGGAGTACTGAAGCTTTCTTT
d_call: .
clone_size: .
v_call: TRBV27
j_call: TRBJ1-1

cdr3_aa: CASSSYQGSRYGYTF
cdr3_nt: TGTGCCAGCAGCTCCTACCAGGGTAGTCGTTATGGCTACACCTTC
d_call: .
clone_size: .
v_call: TRBV11-2
j_call: TRBJ1-2

cdr3_aa: CASSLVMGTGGYNEQFF
cdr3_nt: TGTGCCAGCAGCTTAGTAATGGGGACAGGGGGCTACAATGAGCAGTTCTTC
d_call: TRBD1
clone_size: .
v_call: TRBV13
j_call: TRBJ2-1

cdr3_aa: CASSLGKRGEQFF
cdr3_nt: TGTGCCAGCAGCTTAGGAAAGCGTGGTGAGCAGTTCTTC
d_call: .
clone_size: .
v_call: TRBV11-3
j_call: TRBJ2-1

cdr3_aa: CATSSMFFQPQHF
cdr3_nt: TGTGCCACCAGTTCTATGTTTTTTCAGCCCCAGCATTTT
d_call: .
clone_size: few
v_call: TRBV15
j_call: TRBJ1-5

cdr3_aa: CASSNPHGLAKSHNEQFF
cdr3_nt: TGTGCCAGCAGCAACCCCCACGGACTAGCGAAATCTCACAATGAGCAGTTCTTC
d_call: TRBD2
clone_size: many
v_call: TRBV5-5
j_call: TRBJ2-1

cdr3_aa: CASSFDRINEKLFF
cdr3_nt: TGTGCCAGCAGCTTCGACAGGATTAATGAAAAACTGTTTTTT
d_call: .
clone_size: .
v_call: TRBV11-2
j_call: TRBJ1-4

cdr3_aa: CASSMKSDTTQYF
cdr3_nt: TGTGCCAGCAGTATGAAGAGCGATACGACCCAGTACTTC
d_call: .
clone_size: once
v_call: TRBV5-4
j_call: TRBJ2-5

cdr3_aa: CAWSVEGDQPQHF
cdr3_nt: TGTGCCTGGAGTGTAGAAGGGGATCAGCCCCAGCATTTT
d_call: .
clone_size: .
v_call: TRBV30
j_call: TRBJ1-5

cdr3_aa: CASIPWTRDRDYNEQFF
cdr3_nt: TGTGCCAGCATCCCTTGGACCCGGGACAGGGACTACAATGAGCAGTTCTTC
d_call: TRBD1
clone_size: .
v_call: TRBV7-9
j_call: TRBJ2-1

cdr3_aa: CASSWGQGALYGYTF
cdr3_nt: TGTGCCAGCAGCTGGGGACAGGGGGCTCTCTATGGCTACACCTTC
d_call: TRBD1
clone_size: .
v_call: TRBV5-5
j_call: TRBJ1-2

cdr3_aa: CASSPKTDGGNTIYF
cdr3_nt: TGTGCCAGCTCACCGAAGACAGATGGGGGAAACACCATATATTTT
d_call: .
clone_size: .
v_call: TRBV18
j_call: TRBJ1-3

cdr3_aa: CASSRPSGGTNWYQETQYF
cdr3_nt: TGTGCCAGCAGCCGCCCTAGCGGGGGGACCAATTGGTACCAAGAGACCCAGTACTTC
d_call: TRBD2
clone_size: .
v_call: TRBV7-2
j_call: TRBJ2-5

cdr3_aa: CASSQDRAGEKEKLFF
cdr3_nt: TGTGCCAGCAGCCAAGATAGGGCAGGGGAAAAGGAAAAACTGTTTTTT
d_call: .
clone_size: .
v_call: TRBV4-2
j_call: TRBJ1-4

cdr3_aa: CASSLAQGSKNIQYF
cdr3_nt: TGCGCCAGCAGCCTCGCACAGGGATCCAAAAACATTCAGTACTTC
d_call: .
clone_size: .
v_call: TRBV5-1
j_call: TRBJ2-4

cdr3_aa: CASSSTSGGDQETQYF
cdr3_nt: TGTGCCAGCAGTTCAACTAGCGGGGGGGACCAAGAGACCCAGTACTTC
d_call: TRBD2
clone_size: .
v_call: TRBV28
j_call: TRBJ2-5

cdr3_aa: CASSYSQGNEQFF
cdr3_nt: TGTGCCAGCAGTTACTCTCAGGGTAATGAGCAGTTCTTC
d_call: .
clone_size: once
v_call: TRBV6-5
j_call: TRBJ2-1

cdr3_aa: CAWGTGLEGGTIYF
cdr3_nt: TGTGCCTGGGGGACAGGCCTTGAAGGTGGCACCATATATTTT
d_call: TRBD1
clone_size: .
v_call: TRBV30
j_call: TRBJ1-3

cdr3_aa: CASSAFKESEQYF
cdr3_nt: TGTGCCAGCAGCGCCTTCAAGGAGAGCGAGCAGTACTTC
d_call: .
clone_size: .
v_call: TRBV7-2
j_call: TRBJ2-7

cdr3_aa: CASSPGGGVPYEQYF
cdr3_nt: TGTGCCAGCAGCCCCGGAGGGGGGGTGCCCTACGAGCAGTACTTC
d_call: .
clone_size: .
v_call: TRBV5-4
j_call: TRBJ2-7

cdr3_aa: CASSQEMRDVQFF
cdr3_nt: TGCGCCAGCAGCCAAGAAATGAGAGATGTGCAGTTCTTC
d_call: .
clone_size: .
v_call: TRBV4-1
j_call: TRBJ2-1

cdr3_aa: CAVGSGSTYEQYF
cdr3_nt: TGTGCCGTAGGATCAGGCTCCACCTACGAGCAGTACTTC
d_call: .
clone_size: .
v_call: TRBV10-3
j_call: TRBJ2-7

cdr3_aa: CASSYGQGVGEQYF
cdr3_nt: TGTGCCAGCAGTTACGGACAGGGAGTGGGCGAGCAGTACTTC
d_call: TRBD1
clone_size: .
v_call: TRBV6-5
j_call: TRBJ2-7

cdr3_aa: CASSQAREEGLISNQPQHF
cdr3_nt: TGTGCCAGCAGCCAAGCGCGTGAGGAGGGGCTGATAAGCAATCAGCCCCAGCATTTT
d_call: .
clone_size: .
v_call: TRBV3-1/TRBV3-2
j_call: TRBJ1-5

cdr3_aa: CASSLVGSSYNEQFF
cdr3_nt: TGTGCCAGCAGCTTGGTGGGGAGCTCCTACAATGAGCAGTTCTTC
d_call: .
clone_size: .
v_call: TRBV5-4
j_call: TRBJ2-1

cdr3_aa: CASSPTSGRMFF
cdr3_nt: TGTGCCAGCAGCCCGACTAGCGGGAGAATGTTCTTC
d_call: TRBD2
clone_size: .
v_call: TRBV12-3/TRBV12-4
j_call: TRBJ2-1

cdr3_aa: CASSPPTGGRTGELFF
cdr3_nt: TGTGCCAGCAGTCCCCCGACAGGGGGGAGGACCGGGGAGCTGTTTTTT
d_call: TRBD1
clone_size: .
v_call: TRBV28
j_call: TRBJ2-2

cdr3_aa: CASSPTRSTDTQYF
cdr3_nt: TGTGCCAGCTCACCGACACGAAGCACAGATACGCAGTATTTT
d_call: .
clone_size: .
v_call: TRBV18
j_call: TRBJ2-3

cdr3_aa: CASSKVERKGSRWEKLFF
cdr3_nt: TGTGCCAGCAGCAAAGTTGAGCGGAAGGGCTCTCGATGGGAAAAACTGTTTTTT
d_call: .
clone_size: .
v_call: TRBV21-1
j_call: TRBJ1-4